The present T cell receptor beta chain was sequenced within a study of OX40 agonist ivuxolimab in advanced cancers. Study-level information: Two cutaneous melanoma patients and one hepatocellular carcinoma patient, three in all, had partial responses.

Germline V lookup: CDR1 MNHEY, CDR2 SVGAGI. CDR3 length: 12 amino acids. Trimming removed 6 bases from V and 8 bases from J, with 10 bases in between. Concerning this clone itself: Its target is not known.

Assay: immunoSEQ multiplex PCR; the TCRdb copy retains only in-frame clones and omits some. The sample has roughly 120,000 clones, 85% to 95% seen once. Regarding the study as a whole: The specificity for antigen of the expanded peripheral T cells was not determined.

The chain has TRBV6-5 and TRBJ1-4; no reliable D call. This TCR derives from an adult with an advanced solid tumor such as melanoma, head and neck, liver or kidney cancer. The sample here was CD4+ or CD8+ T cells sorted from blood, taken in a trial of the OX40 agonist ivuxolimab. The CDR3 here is CASSGTSEKLFF. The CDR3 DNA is TGTGCCAGCAGCGGAACCTCGGAAAAACTGTTTTTT.